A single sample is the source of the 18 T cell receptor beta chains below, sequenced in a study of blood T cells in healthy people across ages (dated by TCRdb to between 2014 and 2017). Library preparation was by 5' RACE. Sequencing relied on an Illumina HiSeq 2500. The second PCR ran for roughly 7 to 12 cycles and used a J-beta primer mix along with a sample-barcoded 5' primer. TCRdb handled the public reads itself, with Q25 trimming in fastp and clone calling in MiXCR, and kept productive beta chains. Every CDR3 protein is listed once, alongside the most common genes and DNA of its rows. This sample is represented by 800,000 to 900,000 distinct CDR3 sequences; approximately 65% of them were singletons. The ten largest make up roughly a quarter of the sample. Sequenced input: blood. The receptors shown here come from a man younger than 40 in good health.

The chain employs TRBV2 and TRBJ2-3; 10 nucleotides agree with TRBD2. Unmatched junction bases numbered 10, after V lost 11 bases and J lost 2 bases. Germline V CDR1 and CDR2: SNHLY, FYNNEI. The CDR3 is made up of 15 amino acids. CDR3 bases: TGTGCCGGAAAACCTAGCGGGAGACTCACAGATACGCAGTATTTT. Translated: CAGKPSGRLTDTQYF.

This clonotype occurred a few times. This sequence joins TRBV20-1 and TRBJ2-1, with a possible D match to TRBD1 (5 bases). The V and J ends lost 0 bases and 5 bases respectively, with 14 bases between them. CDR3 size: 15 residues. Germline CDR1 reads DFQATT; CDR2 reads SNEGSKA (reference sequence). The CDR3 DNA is TGCAGTGCTAGAGACAGGGAAATAACCCACAATGAGCAGTTCTTC. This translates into CSARDREITHNEQFF.

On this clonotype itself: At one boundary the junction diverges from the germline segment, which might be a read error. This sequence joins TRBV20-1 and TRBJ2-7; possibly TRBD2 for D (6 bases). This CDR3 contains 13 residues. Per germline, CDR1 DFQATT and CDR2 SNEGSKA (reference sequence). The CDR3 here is CSAAGRRSYEQYF. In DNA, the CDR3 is TGCAGTGCCGCCGGGAGACGGTCCTACGAGCAGTACTTT.

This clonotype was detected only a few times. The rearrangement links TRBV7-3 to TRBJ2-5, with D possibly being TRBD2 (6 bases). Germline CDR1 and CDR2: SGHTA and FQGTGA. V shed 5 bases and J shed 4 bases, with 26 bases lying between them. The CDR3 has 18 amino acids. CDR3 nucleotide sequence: TGTGCCAGCAGCCGCATCAATGCGGGAAGCAGTGTAGCAGAGACCCAGTACTTC. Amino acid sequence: CASSRINAGSSVAETQYF.

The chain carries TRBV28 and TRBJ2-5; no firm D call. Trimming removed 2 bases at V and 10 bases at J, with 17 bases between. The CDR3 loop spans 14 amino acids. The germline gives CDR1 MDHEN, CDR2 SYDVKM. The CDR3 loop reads CASSLGGPTLDQYF. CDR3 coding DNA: TGTGCCAGCAGTTTAGGTGGCCCGACCCTGGACCAGTACTTC.

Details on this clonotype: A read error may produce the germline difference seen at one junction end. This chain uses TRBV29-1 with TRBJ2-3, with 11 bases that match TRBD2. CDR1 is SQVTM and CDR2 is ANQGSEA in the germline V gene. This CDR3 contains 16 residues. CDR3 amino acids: CSVDIAGGPSTDTRYF. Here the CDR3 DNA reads TGCAGCGTGGATATAGCGGGGGGGCCCAGCACAGATACGCGGTATTTT.

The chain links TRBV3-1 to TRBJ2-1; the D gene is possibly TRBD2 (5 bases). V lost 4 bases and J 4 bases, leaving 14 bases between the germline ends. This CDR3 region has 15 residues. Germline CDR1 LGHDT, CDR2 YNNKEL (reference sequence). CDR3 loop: CASSLSRRPYNEQFF. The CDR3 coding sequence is TGTGCCAGCAGCCTATCACGGAGGCCGTACAATGAGCAGTTCTTC.

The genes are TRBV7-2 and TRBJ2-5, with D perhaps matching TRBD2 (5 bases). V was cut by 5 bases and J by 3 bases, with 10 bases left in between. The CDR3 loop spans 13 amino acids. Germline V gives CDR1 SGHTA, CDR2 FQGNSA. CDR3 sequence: CASSVQRKETQYF. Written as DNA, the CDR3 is TGTGCCAGCAGCGTACAGCGGAAAGAGACCCAGTACTTC.

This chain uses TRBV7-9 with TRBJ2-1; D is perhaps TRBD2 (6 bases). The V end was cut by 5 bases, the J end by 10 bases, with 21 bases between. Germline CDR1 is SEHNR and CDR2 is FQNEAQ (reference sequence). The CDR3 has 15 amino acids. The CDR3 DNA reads TGTGCCAGCAGCGGGGTTGGGGCAGGGAGGAACGAGCAGTTCTTC. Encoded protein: CASSGVGAGRNEQFF.

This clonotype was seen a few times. The CDR3 is CASSEYPGANEKLFF. As DNA, the CDR3 is TGTGCCAGCAGTGAATACCCAGGGGCTAATGAAAAACTGTTTTTT. The chain has TRBV25-1 and TRBJ1-4; TRBD1 is a possible D gene (6 bases). The germline CDR1 and CDR2 sequences are MGHDK and SYGVNS. The V end was cut by 0 bases, the J end by 3 bases, with 8 bases between. The CDR3 loop spans 15 amino acids.

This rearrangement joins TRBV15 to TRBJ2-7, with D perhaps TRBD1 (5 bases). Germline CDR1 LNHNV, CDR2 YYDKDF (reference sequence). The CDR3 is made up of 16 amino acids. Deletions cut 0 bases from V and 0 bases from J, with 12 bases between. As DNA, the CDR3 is TGTGCCACCAGCAGAGAGGTAGGGGCTAGCTCCTACGAGCAGTACTTC. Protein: CATSREVGASSYEQYF.

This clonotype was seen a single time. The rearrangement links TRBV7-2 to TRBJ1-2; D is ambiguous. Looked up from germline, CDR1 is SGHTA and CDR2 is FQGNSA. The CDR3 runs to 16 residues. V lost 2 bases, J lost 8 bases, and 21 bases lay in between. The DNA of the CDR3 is TGTGCCAGCAGCTTAAGCACCTGGGCCTCGGGAGAGGGCTACACCTTC. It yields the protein CASSLSTWASGEGYTF.

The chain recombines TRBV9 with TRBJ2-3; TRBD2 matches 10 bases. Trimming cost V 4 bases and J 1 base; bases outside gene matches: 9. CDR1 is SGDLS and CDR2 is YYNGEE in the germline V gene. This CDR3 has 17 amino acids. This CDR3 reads CASSPASGTSGTDTQYF. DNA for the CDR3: TGTGCCAGCAGCCCCGCTAGTGGGACTAGCGGCACAGATACGCAGTATTTT.

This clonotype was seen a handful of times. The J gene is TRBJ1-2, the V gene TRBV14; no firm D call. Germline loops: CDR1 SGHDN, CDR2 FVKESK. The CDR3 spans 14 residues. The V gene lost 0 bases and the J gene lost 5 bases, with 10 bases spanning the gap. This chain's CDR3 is CASSQDRKPYGYTF. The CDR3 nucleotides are TGTGCCAGCAGCCAAGACCGAAAACCATATGGCTACACCTTC.

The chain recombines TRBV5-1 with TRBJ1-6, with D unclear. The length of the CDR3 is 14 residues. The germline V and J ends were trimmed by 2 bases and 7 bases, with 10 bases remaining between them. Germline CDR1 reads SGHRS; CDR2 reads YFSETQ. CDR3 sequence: CASSFGRENSPLHF. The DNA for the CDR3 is TGCGCCAGCAGCTTTGGTCGGGAAAATTCACCCCTCCACTTT. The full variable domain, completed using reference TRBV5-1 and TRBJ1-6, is KAGVTQTPRYLIKTRGQQVTLSCSPISGHRSVSWYQQTPGQGLQFLFEYFSETQRNKGNFPGRFSGRQFSNSRSEMNVSTLELGDSALYLCASSFGRENSPLHFGNGTRLTVT.

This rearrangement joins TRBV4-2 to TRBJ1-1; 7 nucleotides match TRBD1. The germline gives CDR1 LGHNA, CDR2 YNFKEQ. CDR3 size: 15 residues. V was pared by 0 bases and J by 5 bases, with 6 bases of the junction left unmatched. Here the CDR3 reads CASSQERQGWTEAFF. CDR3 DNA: TGTGCCAGCAGCCAAGAGCGACAGGGTTGGACTGAAGCTTTCTTT.

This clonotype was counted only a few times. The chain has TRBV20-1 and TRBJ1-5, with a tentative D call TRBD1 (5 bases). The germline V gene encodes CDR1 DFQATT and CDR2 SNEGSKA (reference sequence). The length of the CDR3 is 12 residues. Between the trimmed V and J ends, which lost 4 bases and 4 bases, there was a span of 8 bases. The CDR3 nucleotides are TGCAGTGCTAACAGGAGGAATCAGCCCCAGCATTTT. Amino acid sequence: CSANRRNQPQHF.

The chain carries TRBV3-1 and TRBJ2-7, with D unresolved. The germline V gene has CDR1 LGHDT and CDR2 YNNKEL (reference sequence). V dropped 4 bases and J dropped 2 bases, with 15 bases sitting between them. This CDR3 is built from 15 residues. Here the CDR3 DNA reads TGTGCCAGCAGCCGATCGGACGCCAAGGCCTACGAGCAGTACTTC. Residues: CASSRSDAKAYEQYF.